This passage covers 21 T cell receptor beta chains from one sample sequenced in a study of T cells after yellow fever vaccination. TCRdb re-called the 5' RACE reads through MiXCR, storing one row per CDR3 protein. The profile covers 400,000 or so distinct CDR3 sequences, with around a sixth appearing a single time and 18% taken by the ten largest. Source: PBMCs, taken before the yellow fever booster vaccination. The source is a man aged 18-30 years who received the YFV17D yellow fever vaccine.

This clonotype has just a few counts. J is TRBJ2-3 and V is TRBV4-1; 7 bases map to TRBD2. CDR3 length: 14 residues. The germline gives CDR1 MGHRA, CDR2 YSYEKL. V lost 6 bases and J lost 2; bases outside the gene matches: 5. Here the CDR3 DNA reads TGCGCCAGCAGTGTTCGGGACTACACAGATACGCAGTATTTT. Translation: CASSVRDYTDTQYF.

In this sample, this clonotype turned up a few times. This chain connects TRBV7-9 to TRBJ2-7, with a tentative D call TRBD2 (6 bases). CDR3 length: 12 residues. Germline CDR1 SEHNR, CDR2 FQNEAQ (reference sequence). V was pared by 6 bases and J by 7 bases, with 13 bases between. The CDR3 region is CASSSTGVEQYF. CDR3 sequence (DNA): TGTGCCAGCAGTTCCACGGGGGTTGAGCAGTACTTC. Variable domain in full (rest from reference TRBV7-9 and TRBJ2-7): DTGVSQNPRHKITKRGQNVTFRCDPISEHNRLYWYRQTLGQGPEFLTYFQNEAQLEKSRLLSDRFSAERPKGSFSTLEIQRTEQGDSAMYLCASSSTGVEQYFGPGTRLTVT.

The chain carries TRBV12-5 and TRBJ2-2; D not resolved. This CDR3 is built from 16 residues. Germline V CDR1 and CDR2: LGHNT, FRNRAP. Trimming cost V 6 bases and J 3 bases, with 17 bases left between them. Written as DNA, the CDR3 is TGTGCTAGTGGCCCCTCCGTAAATTCGTACACCGGGGAGCTGTTTTTT. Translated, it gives CASGPSVNSYTGELFF.

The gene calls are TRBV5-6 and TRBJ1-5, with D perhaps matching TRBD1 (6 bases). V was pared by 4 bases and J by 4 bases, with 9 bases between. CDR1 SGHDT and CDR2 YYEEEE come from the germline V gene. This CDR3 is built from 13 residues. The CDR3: CASSAGANQPQHF. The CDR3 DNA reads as TGTGCCAGCAGCGCGGGGGCTAATCAGCCCCAGCATTTT. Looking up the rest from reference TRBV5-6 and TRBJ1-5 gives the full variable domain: DAGVTQSPTHLIKTRGQQVTLRCSPKSGHDTVSWYQQALGQGPQFIFQYYEEEERQRGNFPDRFSGHQFPNYSSELNVNALLLGDSALYLCASSAGANQPQHFGDGTRLSIL.

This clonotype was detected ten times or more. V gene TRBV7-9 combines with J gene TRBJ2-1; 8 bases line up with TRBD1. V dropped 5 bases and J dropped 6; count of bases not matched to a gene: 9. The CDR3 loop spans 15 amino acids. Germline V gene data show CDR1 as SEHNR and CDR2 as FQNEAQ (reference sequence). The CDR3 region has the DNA TGTGCCAGCAGCCCGGACAGGGCTAGGGGCAATGAGCAGTTCTTC. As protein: CASSPDRARGNEQFF.

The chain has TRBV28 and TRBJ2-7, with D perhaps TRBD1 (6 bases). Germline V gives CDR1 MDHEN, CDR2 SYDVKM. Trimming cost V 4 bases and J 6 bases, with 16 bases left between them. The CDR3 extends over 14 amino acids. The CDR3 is CASSSTGQAGEQYV. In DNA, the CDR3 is TGTGCCAGCAGTTCAACAGGGCAGGCAGGCGAGCAGTACGTC.

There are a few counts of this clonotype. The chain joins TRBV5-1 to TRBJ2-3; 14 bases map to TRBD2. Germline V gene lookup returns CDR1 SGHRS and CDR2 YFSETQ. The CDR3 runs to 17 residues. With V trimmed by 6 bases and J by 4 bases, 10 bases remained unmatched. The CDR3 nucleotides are TGCGCCAGCACCGGGACTAGCGGGGGATCTTTCTCAGATACGCAGTATTTT. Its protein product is CASTGTSGGSFSDTQYF. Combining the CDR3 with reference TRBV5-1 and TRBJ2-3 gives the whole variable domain KAGVTQTPRYLIKTRGQQVTLSCSPISGHRSVSWYQQTPGQGLQFLFEYFSETQRNKGNFPGRFSGRQFSNSRSEMNVSTLELGDSALYLCASTGTSGGSFSDTQYFGPGTRLTVL.

The CDR3 DNA is TGTGCCAGCAGCTCTTCCCTGGCCCCGAGGGGCTACACCTTC. As protein: CASSSSLAPRGYTF. This chain uses TRBV13 with TRBJ1-2; D is uncertain. V lost 4 bases and J 8 bases, leaving 17 bases between the germline ends. This CDR3 has 14 residues. CDR1 and CDR2 from the germline V gene are PRHDT and FYEKMQ (reference sequence).

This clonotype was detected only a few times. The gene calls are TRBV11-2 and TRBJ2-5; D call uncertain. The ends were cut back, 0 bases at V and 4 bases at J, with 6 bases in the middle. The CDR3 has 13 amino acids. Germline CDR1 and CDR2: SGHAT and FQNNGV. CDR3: CASSLDIGETQYF. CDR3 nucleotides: TGTGCCAGCAGCTTAGATATCGGAGAGACCCAGTACTTC.

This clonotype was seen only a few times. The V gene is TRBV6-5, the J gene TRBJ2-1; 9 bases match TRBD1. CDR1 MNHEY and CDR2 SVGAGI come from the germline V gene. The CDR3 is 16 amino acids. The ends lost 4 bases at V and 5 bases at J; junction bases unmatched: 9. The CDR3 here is CASSSRPGQGNNEQFF. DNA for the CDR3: TGTGCCAGCAGTTCCCGCCCGGGACAGGGTAACAATGAGCAGTTCTTC.

CDR3: CASSFVEGNTEAFF. The CDR3 region has the DNA TGTGCCAGCAGTTTTGTAGAGGGGAACACTGAAGCTTTCTTT. The chain combines TRBV12-3 or TRBV12-4 with TRBJ1-1; no definite D call. Trimming took 3 bases from V and 1 from J, leaving 9 bases between them. The CDR3 covers 14 residues.

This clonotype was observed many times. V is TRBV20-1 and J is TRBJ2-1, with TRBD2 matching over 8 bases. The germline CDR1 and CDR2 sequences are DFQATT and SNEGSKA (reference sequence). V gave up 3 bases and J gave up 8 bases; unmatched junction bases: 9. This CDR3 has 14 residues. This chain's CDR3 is CSASTGGLDYEQFF. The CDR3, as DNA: TGCAGTGCTAGTACGGGGGGGCTTGACTATGAGCAGTTCTTC.

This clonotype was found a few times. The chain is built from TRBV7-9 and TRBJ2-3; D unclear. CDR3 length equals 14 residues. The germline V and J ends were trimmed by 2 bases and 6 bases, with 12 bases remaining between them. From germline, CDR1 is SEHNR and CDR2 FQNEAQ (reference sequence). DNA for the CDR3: TGTGCCAGCAGCTTAATGGGTTCGATTGATACGCAGTATTTT. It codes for CASSLMGSIDTQYF.

This CDR3 is CASRLLSTGYQETQYF. DNA for the CDR3: TGTGCCAGCAGATTGCTTTCGACAGGGTACCAAGAGACCCAGTACTTC. The chain employs TRBV6-2 or TRBV6-3 and TRBJ2-5, with 7 bases identical to TRBD1. V dropped 6 bases and J dropped 0; count of bases not matched to a gene: 10. This CDR3 region has 16 residues. The germline CDR1 and CDR2 sequences are MNHEY and SVGEGT.

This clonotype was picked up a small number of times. Here the CDR3 reads CASSLDDYYLAQYF. CDR3 nucleotides: TGTGCCAGCAGCTTAGATGACTACTACCTGGCCCAGTACTTC. V is TRBV7-8 and J is TRBJ2-5, with a tentative D call TRBD2 (5 bases). Trimming took off 1 base at V and 9 bases at J, with 15 bases between the two ends. This CDR3 comprises 14 residues. Germline CDR1 reads SGHVS; CDR2 reads FQNEAQ.

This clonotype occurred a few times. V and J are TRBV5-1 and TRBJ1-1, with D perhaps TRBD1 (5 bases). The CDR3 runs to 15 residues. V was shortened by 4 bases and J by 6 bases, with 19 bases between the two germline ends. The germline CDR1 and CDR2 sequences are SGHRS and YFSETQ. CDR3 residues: CASSRRASGGSEAFF. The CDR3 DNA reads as TGCGCCAGCAGCCGGCGGGCTTCGGGGGGGTCTGAAGCTTTCTTT.

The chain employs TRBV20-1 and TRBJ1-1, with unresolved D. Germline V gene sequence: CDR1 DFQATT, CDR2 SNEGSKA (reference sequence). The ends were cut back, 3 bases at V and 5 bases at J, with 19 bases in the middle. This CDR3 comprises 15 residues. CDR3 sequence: CSASWRADSGTEAFF. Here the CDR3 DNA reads TGCAGTGCTAGTTGGAGGGCGGATTCGGGTACTGAAGCTTTCTTT.

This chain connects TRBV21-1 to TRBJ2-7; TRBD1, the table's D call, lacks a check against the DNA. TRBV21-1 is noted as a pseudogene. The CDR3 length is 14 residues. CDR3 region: CARMGGTQAAEQYF. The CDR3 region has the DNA TGTGCCAGGATGGGCGGGACACAAGCCGCCGAGCAGTACTTC.

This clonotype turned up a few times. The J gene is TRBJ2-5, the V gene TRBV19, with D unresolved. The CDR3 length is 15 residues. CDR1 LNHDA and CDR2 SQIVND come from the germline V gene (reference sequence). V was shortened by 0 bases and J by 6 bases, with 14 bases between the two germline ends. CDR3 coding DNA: TGTGCCAGTAGTATAGAGGGCAAGAGGATTCAGACCCAGTACTTC. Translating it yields CASSIEGKRIQTQYF.

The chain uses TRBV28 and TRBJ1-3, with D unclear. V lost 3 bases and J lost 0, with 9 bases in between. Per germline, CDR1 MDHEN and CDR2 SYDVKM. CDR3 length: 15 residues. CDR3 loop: CASSFFGLSGNTIYF. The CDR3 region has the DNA TGTGCCAGCAGTTTCTTCGGGCTCTCTGGAAACACCATATATTTT.

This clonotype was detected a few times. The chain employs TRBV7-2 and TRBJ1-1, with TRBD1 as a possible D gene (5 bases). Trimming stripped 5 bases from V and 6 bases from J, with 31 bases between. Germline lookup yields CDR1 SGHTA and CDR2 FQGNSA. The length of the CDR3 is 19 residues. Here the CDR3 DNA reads TGTGCCAGCAGCCGGGACGGCCTACAAGGAAAGTATCTGCGCGCTGAAGCTTTCTTT. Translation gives CASSRDGLQGKYLRAEAFF. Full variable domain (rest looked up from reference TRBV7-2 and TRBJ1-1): GAGVSQSPSNKVTEKGKDVELRCDPISGHTALYWYRQSLGQGLEFLIYFQGNSAPDKSGLPSDRFSAERTGGSVSTLTIQRTQQEDSAVYLCASSRDGLQGKYLRAEAFFGQGTRLTVV.